The 26 T cell receptor beta chains reported below all come from one sample, sequenced in a study of blood T cell repertoires in COVID-19. Here immunoSEQ multiplex PCR was the method, and the copy in TCRdb shows in-frame clones only, minus some. Of tens of thousands of clones in the sample, about nine tenths were seen once. The sample was peripheral blood. These receptors came from a man aged 50-60 years with active COVID-19.

V is TRBV25-1 and J is TRBJ1-4, with D possibly being TRBD1 (5 bases). This CDR3 has 12 amino acids. Trimming took off 11 bases at V and 0 bases at J, with 7 bases between the two ends. Germline V gene data show CDR1 as MGHDK and CDR2 as SYGVNS. As DNA, the CDR3 is TGTGCCTCGGGGGCAACTAATGAAAAACTGTTTTTT. Amino acid sequence: CASGATNEKLFF. The variable domain in full, completed from reference TRBV25-1 and TRBJ1-4, reads EADIYQTPRYLVIGTGKKITLECSQTMGHDKMYWYQQDPGMELHLIHYSYGVNSTEKGDLSSESTVSRIRTEHFPLTLESARPSHTSQYLCASGATNEKLFFGSGTQLSVL.

J is TRBJ2-3 and V is TRBV7-2; possibly TRBD2 for D (6 bases). CDR3 length: 15 residues. V lost 6 bases and J lost 0, with 13 bases in between. Germline values: CDR1 SGHTA, CDR2 FQGNSA. The CDR3 DNA follows: TGTGCCAGCAGACTACGGGGGATTAGCACAGATACGCAGTATTTT. Amino acid sequence: CASRLRGISTDTQYF.

This clone was seen just once. The J gene is TRBJ1-5, the V gene TRBV5-6; D call uncertain. The CDR3 is 13 amino acids. Trimming removed 3 bases at V and 8 bases at J, with 12 bases between. Germline V gene lookup returns CDR1 SGHDT and CDR2 YYEEEE. The CDR3 DNA follows: TGTGCCAGCAGCTCCCGCTTTGGAGAGCCCCAGCATTTT. Its translation is CASSSRFGEPQHF.

The J gene is TRBJ1-1, the V gene TRBV19; D unclear. CDR3 length equals 13 residues. The germline V gene has CDR1 LNHDA and CDR2 SQIVND (reference sequence). With 7 bases removed from V and 1 base from J, the gap between germline ends came to 10 bases. The CDR3 spells CASTITRNTEAFF. For the CDR3, the DNA is TGTGCCAGTACCATAACGAGGAACACTGAAGCTTTCTTT.

The chain is built from TRBV16 and TRBJ1-4; 8 positions agree with TRBD1. Unmatched junction bases numbered 0, after V lost 4 bases and J lost 2 bases. The V gene's germline CDR1 is KGHSY and CDR2 FQNENV. The CDR3 spans 14 residues. The CDR3 DNA reads TGTGCCAGCAGCCGGACAGGGACTAATGAAAAACTGTTTTTT. This sequence encodes CASSRTGTNEKLFF.

This chain joins TRBV2 and TRBJ2-7; TRBD2 agrees at 8 bases. Trimming took 11 bases from V and 0 from J; bases not matched to a gene: 6. CDR3 length: 13 residues. Per the germline V gene, CDR1 is SNHLY and CDR2 is FYNNEI. CDR3 region: CAAWAGGSYEQYF. The CDR3 coding sequence is TGTGCCGCGTGGGCGGGGGGCTCCTACGAGCAGTACTTC.

This chain connects TRBV21-1 to TRBJ1-1; no DNA check was done on the table's D call, TRBD1. TRBV21-1 constitutes a pseudogene. The CDR3 spans 17 residues. In nucleotides, the CDR3 is TGTGCCAGCGCGAAAGGGACAGGGGGGCCCAAGAACACTGAAGCTTTCTTT. Translation gives CASAKGTGGPKNTEAFF.

In the case of this clone: A junction end diverges from the germline sequence, so it may reflect a read error. V is TRBV19 and J is TRBJ2-3, with TRBD1 matching over 8 bases. The CDR3 consists of 13 residues. CDR1 and CDR2 from the germline V gene are LNHDA and SQIVND (reference sequence). The CDR3 bases are TGTGCCAGTAGTTTAGACAGGGGAGATACGCAGTATTTT. It specifies CASSLDRGDTQYF.

The CDR3 nucleotides read TGTGCCAGCAGTGATATTCGGGGGAGCACAGATACGCAGTATTTT. This sequence encodes CASSDIRGSTDTQYF. The chain has TRBV2 and TRBJ2-3; D may be TRBD2 (6 bases). CDR1 is SNHLY, CDR2 FYNNEI, per germline. Deletions cut 3 bases from V and 0 bases from J, with 10 bases between. CDR3 length equals 15 residues.

The chain uses TRBV5-4 and TRBJ1-1; the D gene is possibly TRBD1 (6 bases). The V and J ends lost 4 bases and 1 base respectively, with 14 bases between them. The CDR3 covers 15 residues. CDR1 and CDR2 (germline): SGHNT, YYREEE (reference sequence). CDR3 protein: CASSLPLQGNTEAFF. The CDR3 DNA follows: TGTGCCAGCAGCCTCCCACTACAGGGGAACACTGAAGCTTTCTTT.

V gene TRBV18 combines with J gene TRBJ2-1; 7 nucleotides agree with TRBD1. The V gene end was trimmed by 1 base and the J gene end by 5 bases; junction bases not matched to a gene: 5. The CDR3 is 15 amino acids. Germline V gene lookup returns CDR1 KGHSH and CDR2 LQKENI. The CDR3 nucleotides are TGTGCCAGCTCACCACGCTCGGACAGGAACAATGAGCAGTTCTTC. Translation gives CASSPRSDRNNEQFF.

This clone has more than one count but fewer than ten. The chain joins TRBV7-6 to TRBJ2-1; 11 bases line up with TRBD2. Germline CDR1 reads SGHVS; CDR2 reads FNYEAQ. The CDR3 contains 16 residues. V gave up 1 base and J gave up 7 bases; unmatched junction bases: 6. The CDR3, as DNA: TGTGCCAGCAGCTTAGGTACTAGCGGGGGTCGTAATGAGCAGTTCTTC. Translation: CASSLGTSGGRNEQFF.

V is TRBV12-5 and J is TRBJ2-1, with D tentatively TRBD2 (7 bases). V dropped 0 bases and J dropped 6 bases, with 18 bases sitting between them. The germline gives CDR1 LGHNT, CDR2 FRNRAP. This CDR3 is 17 amino acids long. The CDR3 spells CASGLVHWEGGPNEQFF. The DNA for the CDR3 is TGTGCTAGTGGTTTGGTCCATTGGGAGGGGGGCCCCAATGAGCAGTTCTTC.

The J gene is TRBJ1-1, the V gene TRBV19; the D gene is possibly TRBD1 (6 bases). CDR3 size: 15 residues. Looked up from germline, CDR1 is LNHDA and CDR2 is SQIVND (reference sequence). Trimming removed 5 bases from V and 3 bases from J, with 16 bases in between. CDR3 DNA sequence: TGTGCCAGTAGTGCATCCAGGGAGGGGGACACTGAAGCTTTCTTT. It specifies CASSASREGDTEAFF. The whole variable domain, filled in from reference TRBV19 and TRBJ1-1, reads DGGITQSPKYLFRKEGQNVTLSCEQNLNHDAMYWYRQDPGQGLRLIYYSQIVNDFQKGDIAEGYSVSREKKESFPLTVTSAQKNPTAFYLCASSASREGDTEAFFGQGTRLTVV.

The rearrangement uses TRBV4-1 and TRBJ2-3; TRBD2 agrees at 11 bases. After removal of 0 bases from V and 4 bases from J, the junction contained 9 bases not matched to a gene. CDR3 size: 18 residues. CDR1 and CDR2 (germline): MGHRA, YSYEKL. The chain's CDR3 is CASSQEDLTSGIADTQYF. Written as DNA, the CDR3 is TGCGCCAGCAGCCAAGAGGACTTGACTAGCGGGATAGCAGATACGCAGTATTTT.

This clone was seen a handful of times. This specimen includes other DNA sequences encoding the same CDR3. The genes are TRBV18 and TRBJ2-5, with 7 positions matching TRBD1. CDR1 and CDR2 from the germline V gene are KGHSH and LQKENI. The J segment lost 1 base and the V segment lost 3 bases, leaving 5 bases of the junction unmatched. The CDR3 loop spans 15 amino acids. The CDR3 sequence is CASSPRTGVQETQYF. CDR3 nucleotide sequence: TGTGCCAGCTCACCCCGGACAGGAGTCCAAGAGACCCAGTACTTC.

This clone appeared once. The chain has TRBV9 and TRBJ2-2; 8 bases fit TRBD2. V was clipped by 0 bases and J by 3 bases; unmatched bases: 4. CDR3 size: 16 residues. Germline V lookup: CDR1 SGDLS, CDR2 YYNGEE. CDR3 loop: CASSVGSGGDTGELFF. The CDR3 bases are TGTGCCAGCAGCGTAGGCAGCGGGGGAGACACCGGGGAGCTGTTTTTT. Looking up the rest from reference TRBV9 and TRBJ2-2 gives the full variable domain: DSGVTQTPKHLITATGQRVTLRCSPRSGDLSVYWYQQSLDQGLQFLIQYYNGEERAKGNILERFSAQQFPDLHSELNLSSLELGDSALYFCASSVGSGGDTGELFFGEGSRLTVL.

CDR3 sequence reads: CASSLFGGTGGTVNEKLFF. For the CDR3, the DNA is TGTGCCAGCAGCTTATTCGGGGGGACAGGGGGCACAGTTAATGAAAAACTGTTTTTT. The rearrangement uses TRBV7-6 and TRBJ1-4; 12 nucleotides align to TRBD1. Germline loops: CDR1 SGHVS, CDR2 FNYEAQ. With V trimmed by 2 bases and J by 4 bases, 11 bases remained unmatched. The CDR3 is 19 residues long.

The chain couples TRBV4-2 to TRBJ1-6; no definite D call. The CDR3 totals 14 residues. The germline gives CDR1 LGHNA, CDR2 YNFKEQ. V was cut by 4 bases and J by 3 bases, with 7 bases left in between. CDR3 region: CASSPSYYNSPLHF. The CDR3 nucleotides are TGTGCCAGCAGCCCCTCGTACTATAATTCACCCCTCCACTTT.

The V and J genes are TRBV3-1 (or the pseudogene TRBV3-2) and TRBJ2-5, with 7 bases fitting TRBD1. The germline V gene encodes CDR1 LGHDT and CDR2 YNNKEL (reference sequence). The CDR3 has 15 residues. V lost 2 bases, J lost 3 bases, and 6 bases stayed unmatched. CDR3 loop: CASSQLLDREETQYF. The CDR3 coding sequence is TGTGCCAGCAGCCAACTCCTCGACAGGGAAGAGACCCAGTACTTC.

The table lists this clone with a few counts. The chain is built from TRBV6-5 and TRBJ2-7; 12 bases fit TRBD2. CDR3 length: 15 residues. Germline-derived CDR1 and CDR2 are MNHEY and SVGAGI. Unmatched junction bases numbered 6, after V lost 6 bases and J lost 3 bases. CDR3 region: CASRPTSGGHYEQYF. CDR3 bases: TGTGCCAGCAGGCCTACTAGCGGGGGGCACTACGAGCAGTACTTC.

The CDR3 DNA reads TGTGCCAGCTCACCATCTGGACAGGAGGACACTGAAGCTTTCTTT. The encoded protein is CASSPSGQEDTEAFF. The chain is built from TRBV18 and TRBJ1-1; 7 bases line up with TRBD1. Unmatched junction bases numbered 6, after V lost 2 bases and J lost 3 bases. Germline CDR1 and CDR2: KGHSH and LQKENI. The CDR3 consists of 15 residues.

The chain has TRBV5-4 and TRBJ2-5; perhaps TRBD2 as D (6 bases). In germline, CDR1 is SGHNT, CDR2 YYREEE (reference sequence). This CDR3 spans 15 amino acids. V lost 4 bases, J lost 5 bases, and 18 bases lay in between. The CDR3 DNA sequence: TGTGCCAGCAGCCTAACCGCGGGGCCTGGGGAGACCCAGTACTTC. Amino acid sequence: CASSLTAGPGETQYF.

This rearrangement joins TRBV19 to TRBJ1-2, with unresolved D. Trimming removed 2 bases at V and 1 base at J, with 8 bases between. The length of the CDR3 is 14 residues. In germline, CDR1 is LNHDA, CDR2 SQIVND (reference sequence). CDR3 coding DNA: TGTGCCAGTAGTATAAAGCCGGTTAACTATGGCTACACCTTC. This codes for CASSIKPVNYGYTF.

The rearrangement joins TRBV4-3 to TRBJ1-6; 7 nucleotides align to TRBD1. J was trimmed by 7 bases and V by 1 base; bases with no gene match: 7. Germline lookup yields CDR1 LGHNA and CDR2 YSLEER. The CDR3 totals 16 residues. The CDR3 coding sequence is TGCGCCAGCAGCCAAGCTTTGGACAGGAGGAATTCACCCCTCCACTTT. Residues: CASSQALDRRNSPLHF.

The chain uses TRBV3-1 (or the pseudogene TRBV3-2) and TRBJ2-3, with D perhaps matching TRBD2 (6 bases). The CDR3 runs 15 residues. CDR1 is LGHDT, CDR2 YNNKEL, per germline (reference sequence). Trimming pared 2 bases from V and 2 bases from J, leaving 11 bases between. For the CDR3, the DNA is TGTGCCAGCAGCCAACTGGGGGACTCCACAGATACGCAGTATTTT. Its translation is CASSQLGDSTDTQYF.